Listed here are 27 T cell receptor beta chains from one sample, sequenced in a study of blood T cell repertoires in COVID-19. Some clones are missing from TCRdb's copy, which holds only in-frame ones; the method was immunoSEQ multiplex PCR. The repertoire has about 72,000 clones, 88% of them found once; the top ten carry approximately 29%. Sequenced: peripheral blood. Every receptor here comes from a man aged 50 or older with acute or convalescent COVID-19.

The table lists this clone with a few counts. V usage is TRBV5-1 and J usage is TRBJ2-7; maybe TRBD1 (5 bases). Germline V gene sequence: CDR1 SGHRS, CDR2 YFSETQ. The CDR3 runs 14 residues. The ends were cut back, 0 bases at V and 2 bases at J, with 9 bases in the middle. CDR3 sequence (DNA): TGCGCCAGCAGCTTGGGGACACAAACCTACGAGCAGTACTTC. Protein sequence: CASSLGTQTYEQYF. Drawing the rest from reference TRBV5-1 and TRBJ2-7, the complete variable domain is KAGVTQTPRYLIKTRGQQVTLSCSPISGHRSVSWYQQTPGQGLQFLFEYFSETQRNKGNFPGRFSGRQFSNSRSEMNVSTLELGDSALYLCASSLGTQTYEQYFGPGTRLTVT.

The chain couples TRBV6-5 to TRBJ1-6; tentative D call: TRBD1 (5 bases). The V end was cut by 2 bases, the J end by 9 bases, with 5 bases between. Germline V CDR1 and CDR2: MNHEY, SVGAGI. This CDR3 has 12 residues. CDR3: CASSYGASPLHF. CDR3 nucleotide sequence: TGTGCCAGCAGTTACGGGGCTTCACCCCTCCACTTT.

The gene calls are TRBV10-2 and TRBJ1-2, with D perhaps TRBD1 (6 bases). CDR3 length: 14 residues. CDR1 is WSHSY, CDR2 SAAADI, per germline. V lost 6 bases and J lost 7, with 18 bases in between. The CDR3 spells CASSPRGGASGYTF. The CDR3 DNA reads as TGCGCCAGCAGCCCCCGGGGGGGGGCGAGTGGCTACACCTTC.

This chain joins TRBV19 and TRBJ2-6; unclear D gene. The CDR3 loop spans 13 amino acids. Between the trimmed V and J ends, which lost 8 bases and 2 bases, there was a span of 7 bases. Germline CDR1 reads LNHDA; CDR2 reads SQIVND (reference sequence). The CDR3 spells CASEAPGANVLTF. The CDR3 DNA follows: TGTGCCAGTGAAGCCCCTGGGGCCAACGTCCTGACTTTC.

This chain links TRBV7-2 with TRBJ1-4; D gene ambiguous. Germline-derived CDR1 and CDR2 are SGHTA and FQGNSA. Trimming took 1 base from V and 3 from J, leaving 9 bases between them. The length of the CDR3 is 15 residues. Here the CDR3 DNA reads TGTGCCAGCAGCTTAGGCGGTGTATCTAATGAAAAACTGTTTTTT. Its protein product is CASSLGGVSNEKLFF.

The V call is TRBV11-2, the J call TRBJ2-1; no reliable D call. Germline V gives CDR1 SGHAT, CDR2 FQNNGV. The CDR3 sequence is 13 residues long. The V end lost 1 base, the J end lost 4 bases, and 5 bases lay between the germline ends. CDR3 bases: TGTGCCAGCAGCTTAGCTCGGTACAATGAGCAGTTCTTC. This translates into CASSLARYNEQFF.

The table lists this clone with a count of one. The chain employs TRBV4-2 and TRBJ2-5, with D unresolved. The CDR3 totals 14 residues. Germline V gene sequence: CDR1 LGHNA, CDR2 YNFKEQ. V lost 0 bases, J lost 1 base, and 6 bases lay in between. The CDR3 protein is CASSQEYGQETQYF. Here the CDR3 DNA reads TGTGCCAGCAGCCAAGAGTACGGCCAAGAGACCCAGTACTTC.

The rearrangement uses TRBV3-1 (or the pseudogene TRBV3-2) and TRBJ2-3; 15 bases are a match to TRBD2. CDR3 length equals 18 residues. With 4 bases clipped from V and 2 bases from J, the junction kept 7 bases outside the gene matches. Germline CDR1 and CDR2: LGHDT and YNNKEL (reference sequence). CDR3 region: CASSLRTSGGAITDTQYF. Here the CDR3 DNA reads TGTGCCAGCAGCCTCCGGACTAGCGGGGGGGCGATCACAGATACGCAGTATTTT.

The chain is built from TRBV27 and TRBJ1-6; no definite D call. Trimming left V 4 bases short and J 8 bases short, with 12 bases between. The germline V gene has CDR1 MNHEY and CDR2 SMNVEV (reference sequence). The CDR3 is made up of 14 amino acids. Here the CDR3 DNA reads TGTGCCAGCAGTTCATGGAGGGCGTATTCACCCCTCCACTTT. Its translation: CASSSWRAYSPLHF.

This clone was seen only a few times. The chain is built from TRBV7-3 and TRBJ2-2; the match to TRBD1 covers 7 bases. The CDR3 is 15 amino acids. Looked up from germline, CDR1 is SGHTA and CDR2 is FQGTGA. The trim removed 5 bases at V and 1 base at J, leaving 4 bases unmatched. CDR3 sequence: CASSLRTGNTGELFF. In DNA form, the CDR3 reads TGTGCCAGCAGCCTGAGGACAGGGAACACCGGGGAGCTGTTTTTT.

This chain uses TRBV5-5 with TRBJ1-6; D is uncertain. Germline V lookup: CDR1 SGHKS, CDR2 YYEKEE (reference sequence). Trimming removed 0 bases at V and 3 bases at J, with 7 bases between. CDR3 length: 15 residues. Here the CDR3 reads CASSLVGSYNSPLHF. The CDR3 DNA follows: TGTGCCAGCAGCTTGGTGGGCAGCTATAATTCACCCCTCCACTTT.

CDR3 nucleotide sequence: TGTGCCAGCAGCTTGGTAGGGACAGGGGTTCAGCCCCAGCATTTT. This gives the protein CASSLVGTGVQPQHF. The chain employs TRBV5-8 and TRBJ1-5, with 10 bases that match TRBD1. Germline trimming cut 0 bases from V and 6 bases from J; bases unmatched to any gene: 3. This CDR3 has 15 amino acids. Germline V gene lookup returns CDR1 SGHTS and CDR2 YDEGEE.

The V gene is TRBV12-5, the J gene TRBJ1-2, with 10 bases lining up with TRBD1. Germline-derived CDR1 and CDR2 are LGHNT and FRNRAP. This CDR3 region has 15 residues. V shed 0 bases, J shed 6 bases, and the junction held 4 bases outside the gene matches. For the CDR3, the DNA is TGTGCTAGTGGTTTGGTACGGGGACAGGGGAATGGCTACACCTTC. It encodes CASGLVRGQGNGYTF.

This clone was seen once. V usage is TRBV6-2 or TRBV6-3 and J usage is TRBJ1-6, with D hard to call. V was shortened by 2 bases and J by 0 bases, with 17 bases between the two germline ends. The CDR3 runs to 19 residues. Germline loops: CDR1 MNHEY, CDR2 SVGEGT. CDR3 DNA sequence: TGTGCCAGCAGTTACGACCTCAACAGTTCGAGCTCCTATAATTCACCCCTCCACTTT. This translates into CASSYDLNSSSSYNSPLHF.

The rearrangement links TRBV9 to TRBJ1-1, with D unclear. The V gene lost 0 bases and the J gene lost 1 base, with 10 bases spanning the gap. The CDR3 consists of 15 residues. Germline-derived CDR1 and CDR2 are SGDLS and YYNGEE. As DNA, the CDR3 is TGTGCCAGCAGCGTAGACGAGGGAACGAACACTGAAGCTTTCTTT. This translates into CASSVDEGTNTEAFF.

The chain carries TRBV4-2 and TRBJ2-3; 14 bases map to TRBD2. Germline loops: CDR1 LGHNA, CDR2 YNFKEQ. The V and J ends lost 4 bases and 3 bases, in that order; junction bases with no gene match: 9. The CDR3 contains 18 residues. CDR3 nucleotides: TGTGCCAGCAGCCTCGGGAGTGGGACTAGCGGGGGTACAGATACGCAGTATTTT. The encoded protein is CASSLGSGTSGGTDTQYF.

This chain connects TRBV6-5 to TRBJ2-3, with a weak D call TRBD2 (7 bases). The CDR3 is made up of 15 amino acids. The germline V and J ends were trimmed by 0 bases and 5 bases, with 12 bases remaining between them. Per the germline V gene, CDR1 is MNHEY and CDR2 is SVGAGI. The DNA for the CDR3 is TGTGCCAGCAGTTACTCGGGGGGGCCAGGAGATACGCAGTATTTT. Encoded protein: CASSYSGGPGDTQYF.

This chain uses TRBV6-5 with TRBJ2-3; D unresolved. The ends were cut back, 6 bases at V and 0 bases at J, with 4 bases in the middle. The CDR3 has 12 amino acids. CDR1 MNHEY and CDR2 SVGAGI come from the germline V gene. CDR3: CASRSSTDTQYF. CDR3 in DNA: TGTGCCAGCAGATCTAGCACAGATACGCAGTATTTT.

For this clone: This sample includes further DNA sequences coding for the same CDR3. The chain is built from TRBV5-1 and TRBJ1-1; D is perhaps TRBD1 (6 bases). CDR3 size: 13 residues. Between the trimmed V and J ends, which lost 5 bases and 1 base, there was a span of 9 bases. From germline, CDR1 is SGHRS and CDR2 YFSETQ. CDR3 region: CASSWGQNTEAFF. The CDR3 DNA reads TGCGCCAGCAGTTGGGGACAGAACACTGAAGCTTTCTTT.

The rearrangement joins TRBV5-6 to TRBJ1-1; the match to TRBD1 covers 8 bases. This CDR3 has 15 residues. After removal of 3 bases from V and 6 bases from J, the junction contained 10 bases not matched to a gene. Germline lookup yields CDR1 SGHDT and CDR2 YYEEEE. For the CDR3, the DNA is TGTGCCAGCAGCTCTCGACAGGGGTCTAGGGCTGAAGCTTTCTTT. This codes for CASSSRQGSRAEAFF.

The chain is built from TRBV5-1 and TRBJ2-1; 10 bases line up with TRBD2. The CDR3 is 16 residues long. J was trimmed by 9 bases and V by 2 bases; bases with no gene match: 11. The germline CDR1 and CDR2 sequences are SGHRS and YFSETQ. The CDR3 DNA reads TGCGCCAGCAGCTTAGCGGGGGGGCCGCCTTCGGGTGAGCAGTTCTTC. Protein: CASSLAGGPPSGEQFF.

This clone was counted between two and nine times. The V call is TRBV29-1, the J call TRBJ2-3; D not certain. The germline CDR1 and CDR2 sequences are SQVTM and ANQGSEA. CDR3 length equals 15 residues. Trimming stripped 1 base from V and 0 bases from J, with 11 bases between. Written as DNA, the CDR3 is TGCAGCGTTGAAGGCCAGGATGCTAGCACAGATACGCAGTATTTT. This sequence encodes CSVEGQDASTDTQYF.

The V and J genes are TRBV10-3 and TRBJ1-5; a possible D gene is TRBD1 (6 bases). Trimming left V 0 bases short and J 4 bases short, with 7 bases between. There are 14 residues in the CDR3. CDR1 is ENHRY and CDR2 is SYGVKD in the germline V gene. CDR3 DNA sequence: TGTGCCATCAGTGAGTCAAGGGGGAATCAGCCCCAGCATTTT. It is translated as CAISESRGNQPQHF.

The chain couples TRBV6-5 to TRBJ1-2; 12 bases map to TRBD1. Germline assignment: CDR1 MNHEY and CDR2 SVGAGI. V shed 4 bases and J 8 bases; nucleotides not matched to a gene: 11. The CDR3 has 16 residues. The CDR3 protein is CASSSRDRGPLVGYTF. The CDR3 DNA reads as TGTGCCAGCAGTTCTCGGGACAGGGGGCCGCTTGTGGGCTACACCTTC.

Turning to this clone: At one end, the junction sequence differs from germline, possibly due to a read error. In DNA form, the CDR3 reads TGTGCCAGCAGCTTGTCAAGGGGGCGTCATGAGAAACTGTTTTTT. It is translated as CASSLSRGRHEKLFF. J is TRBJ1-4 and V is TRBV11-1, with TRBD1 identical over 7 bases. The CDR3 consists of 15 residues. CDR1 SGHAT and CDR2 FQDESV come from the germline V gene (reference sequence). The whole variable domain, filled in from reference TRBV11-1 and TRBJ1-4, reads EAEVAQSPRYKITEKSQAVAFWCDPISGHATLYWYRQILGQGPELLVQFQDESVVDDSQLPKDRFSAERLKGVDSTLKIQPAELGDSAMYLCASSLSRGRHEKLFFGSGTQLSVL.

The CDR3 region is CASSARGPTRGDNYGYTF. The CDR3 DNA reads as TGCGCCAGCAGCGCCAGGGGGCCCACCCGAGGGGATAACTATGGCTACACCTTC. V is TRBV5-1 and J is TRBJ1-2, with 8 bases matching TRBD1. The CDR3 is 18 amino acids. J was trimmed by 1 base and V by 4 bases; bases with no gene match: 15. The V gene's germline CDR1 is SGHRS and CDR2 YFSETQ.

This sequence joins TRBV19 and TRBJ1-1; no clear D. The germline V and J ends were trimmed by 1 base and 4 bases, with 10 bases remaining between them. Looked up from germline, CDR1 is LNHDA and CDR2 is SQIVND (reference sequence). This CDR3 contains 14 residues. CDR3 amino acids: CASSIVGRGTEAFF. CDR3 DNA sequence: TGTGCCAGTAGTATAGTCGGGCGGGGCACTGAAGCTTTCTTT.